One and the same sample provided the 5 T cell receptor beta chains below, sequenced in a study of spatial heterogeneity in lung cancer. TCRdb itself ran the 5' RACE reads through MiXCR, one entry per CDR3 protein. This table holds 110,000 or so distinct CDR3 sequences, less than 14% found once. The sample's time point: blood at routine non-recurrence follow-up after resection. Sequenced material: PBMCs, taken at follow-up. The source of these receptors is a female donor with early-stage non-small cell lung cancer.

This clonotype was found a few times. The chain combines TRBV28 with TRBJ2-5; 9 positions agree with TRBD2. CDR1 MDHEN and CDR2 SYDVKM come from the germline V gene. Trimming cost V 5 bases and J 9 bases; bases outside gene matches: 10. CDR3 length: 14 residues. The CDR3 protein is CASSRTSGRNPQYF. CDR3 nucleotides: TGTGCCAGCAGTCGAACTAGCGGGCGGAACCCCCAGTACTTC.

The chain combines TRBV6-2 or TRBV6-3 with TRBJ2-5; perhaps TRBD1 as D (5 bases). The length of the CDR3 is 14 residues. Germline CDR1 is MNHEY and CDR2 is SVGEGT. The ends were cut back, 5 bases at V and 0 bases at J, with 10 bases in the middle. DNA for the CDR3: TGTGCCAGCAGTCGGCAGGGCCACCAAGAGACCCAGTACTTC. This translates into CASSRQGHQETQYF.

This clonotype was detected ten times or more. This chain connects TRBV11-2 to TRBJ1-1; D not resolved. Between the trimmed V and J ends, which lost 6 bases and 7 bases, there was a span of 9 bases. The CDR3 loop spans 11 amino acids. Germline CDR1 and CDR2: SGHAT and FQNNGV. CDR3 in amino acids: CASRLRVEAFF. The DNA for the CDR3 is TGTGCCAGCAGGTTGCGGGTTGAAGCTTTCTTT.

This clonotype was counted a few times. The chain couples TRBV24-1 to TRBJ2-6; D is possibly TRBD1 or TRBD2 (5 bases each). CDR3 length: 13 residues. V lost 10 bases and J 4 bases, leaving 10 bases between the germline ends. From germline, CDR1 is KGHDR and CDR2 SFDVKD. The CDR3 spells CATGVSGANVLTF. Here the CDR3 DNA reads TGTGCCACGGGGGTGTCCGGGGCCAACGTCCTGACTTTC.

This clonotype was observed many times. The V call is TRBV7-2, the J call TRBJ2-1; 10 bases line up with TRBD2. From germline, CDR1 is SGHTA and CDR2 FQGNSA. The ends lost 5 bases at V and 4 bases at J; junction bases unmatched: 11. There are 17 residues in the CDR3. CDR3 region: CASSPYSAGGLYNEQFF. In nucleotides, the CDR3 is TGTGCCAGCAGCCCCTACTCAGCGGGAGGGTTATACAATGAGCAGTTCTTC.